The 17 T cell receptor beta chains presented below share a single source sample, sequenced in a study of cytomegalovirus exposure and HLA in healthy donors. Amplification used 60 Vbeta primers and 13 Jbeta primers. TCRdb's copy holds only in-frame clones and misses some; the assay was immunoSEQ multiplex PCR. The sample table includes some 41,000 clones. The sequenced sample consisted of PBMCs. The receptors come from a male donor in good health and CMV-seronegative.

The chain carries TRBV5-1 and TRBJ2-3; TRBD2 is a possible D gene (5 bases). Trimming took 0 bases from V and 4 from J, leaving 12 bases between them. Per the germline V gene, CDR1 is SGHRS and CDR2 is YFSETQ. CDR3 size: 15 residues. The DNA for the CDR3 is TGCGCCAGCAGCTTGGGAGGGATACGGTCAGATACGCAGTATTTT. It translates to CASSLGGIRSDTQYF.

V is TRBV6-1 and J is TRBJ2-7; 10 bases line up with TRBD1. V lost 4 bases to trimming and J lost 3 bases; unmatched junction nucleotides: 6. The V gene's germline CDR1 is MNHNS and CDR2 SASEGT. CDR3 length: 15 residues. CDR3 nucleotides: TGTGCCAGCAGTGGAGGAGGGACAGGGGACTACGAGCAGTACTTC. Amino acids: CASSGGGTGDYEQYF.

The rearrangement links TRBV9 to TRBJ2-1; 8 nucleotides align to TRBD2. This CDR3 region has 17 residues. With 1 base clipped from V and 10 bases from J, the junction kept 16 bases outside the gene matches. CDR1 and CDR2 from the germline V gene are SGDLS and YYNGEE. The CDR3 DNA reads TGTGCCAGCAGCGTATCGGGAGGGACTAGGTCAGAGTACGAGCAGTTCTTC. This codes for CASSVSGGTRSEYEQFF.

This chain links TRBV5-8 with TRBJ1-2, with 10 bases that match TRBD1. Germline CDR1 SGHTS, CDR2 YDEGEE. V gave up 0 bases and J gave up 4 bases; unmatched junction bases: 6. The CDR3 is 16 residues long. DNA for the CDR3: TGTGCCAGCAGCTTGGCCGGGACAGGGGACCGCTATGGCTACACCTTC. Its protein is CASSLAGTGDRYGYTF.

V usage is TRBV5-1 and J usage is TRBJ2-5; 9 bases align to TRBD1. From germline, CDR1 is SGHRS and CDR2 YFSETQ. After removal of 0 bases from V and 3 bases from J, the junction contained 12 bases not matched to a gene. The CDR3 runs 18 residues. For the CDR3, the DNA is TGCGCCAGCAGCTTGGGTGCCGGGACAGGGCGCCGAAAAGAGACCCAGTACTTC. It yields the protein CASSLGAGTGRRKETQYF.

Turning to this clone: This CDR3 is also generated by other DNA sequences in the sample. V is TRBV29-1 and J is TRBJ2-2, with unresolved D. Between the trimmed V and J ends, which lost 3 bases and 6 bases, there was a span of 8 bases. Germline V gene data show CDR1 as SQVTM and CDR2 as ANQGSEA. The CDR3 covers 12 residues. The CDR3: CSVDLAAGELFF. DNA of the CDR3: TGCAGCGTTGACTTAGCTGCCGGGGAGCTGTTTTTT.

This chain links TRBV28 with TRBJ2-7; a weak D match, TRBD2 (6 bases). Germline CDR1 MDHEN, CDR2 SYDVKM. The V gene lost 5 bases and the J gene lost 6 bases, with 14 bases spanning the gap. This CDR3 is 13 amino acids long. CDR3 nucleotide sequence: TGTGCCAGCAGTGCTGATCGGAGGGCCGAGCAGTACTTC. It encodes CASSADRRAEQYF.

The J gene is TRBJ2-1, the V gene TRBV9; 8 nucleotides match TRBD1. Germline CDR1 is SGDLS and CDR2 is YYNGEE. The CDR3 is 16 amino acids. With V trimmed by 3 bases and J by 3 bases, 8 bases remained unmatched. The CDR3, as DNA: TGTGCCAGCAGCGCAGAGACAGGGGTCTTCTACAATGAGCAGTTCTTC. It is translated as CASSAETGVFYNEQFF.

This chain joins TRBV9 and TRBJ1-1, with D hard to call. CDR1 and CDR2 from the germline V gene are SGDLS and YYNGEE. V lost 0 bases to trimming and J lost 0 bases, with 9 bases between them. The CDR3 has 15 amino acids. In nucleotides, the CDR3 is TGTGCCAGCAGCGTAGAGGCAGGCCTGAACACTGAAGCTTTCTTT. This gives the protein CASSVEAGLNTEAFF.

This chain joins TRBV6-5 and TRBJ1-2; D not resolved. The CDR3 is made up of 13 amino acids. V lost 5 bases and J 6 bases, leaving 13 bases between the germline ends. Germline-derived CDR1 and CDR2 are MNHEY and SVGAGI. Written as DNA, the CDR3 is TGTGCCAGCAGTCCAACGCGGGGAGATGGCTACACCTTC. This gives the protein CASSPTRGDGYTF.

This chain uses TRBV7-2 with TRBJ1-4; 8 nucleotides agree with TRBD1. Germline CDR1 reads SGHTA; CDR2 reads FQGNSA. The CDR3 runs to 14 residues. Unmatched junction bases numbered 11, after V lost 5 bases and J lost 12 bases. The CDR3 sequence: CASSQRQGIVELFF. The CDR3 region has the DNA TGTGCCAGCAGCCAAAGACAGGGGATAGTGGAACTGTTTTTT.

This sequence joins TRBV7-9 and TRBJ1-6; 11 positions match TRBD1. Germline loops: CDR1 SEHNR, CDR2 FQNEAQ (reference sequence). The CDR3 runs to 15 residues. The V gene end was trimmed by 5 bases and the J gene end by 13 bases; junction bases not matched to a gene: 10. CDR3 DNA sequence: TGTGCCAGCAGCACTTCGGGACAGGGGGAGCTTCCCCTCCACTTT. Its translation is CASSTSGQGELPLHF.

The V gene is TRBV19, the J gene TRBJ2-5, with D possibly TRBD1 on 5 matching bases. The germline CDR1 and CDR2 sequences are LNHDA and SQIVND (reference sequence). The CDR3 extends over 14 amino acids. Between the trimmed V and J ends, which lost 10 bases and 1 base, there was a span of 16 bases. CDR3 sequence reads: CAKPGAGFQETQYF. CDR3 bases: TGTGCCAAGCCCGGAGCAGGGTTCCAAGAGACCCAGTACTTC.

This rearrangement joins TRBV2 to TRBJ1-2; TRBD1 aligns across 7 bases. J gave up 4 bases and V 6 bases, and 11 bases lay outside the gene matches. Germline CDR1 reads SNHLY; CDR2 reads FYNNEI. This CDR3 has 15 residues. CDR3 sequence (DNA): TGTGCCAGCAGCACTGCGACAGGGAGCACCTATGGCTACACCTTC. This codes for CASSTATGSTYGYTF.

The rearrangement uses TRBV18 and TRBJ1-6; D is uncertain. V was trimmed by 1 base and J by 0 bases, leaving 16 bases between them. This CDR3 has 19 amino acids. Germline V gene sequence: CDR1 KGHSH, CDR2 LQKENI. In nucleotides, the CDR3 is TGTGCCAGCTCACCACGCTCAAAGAGCAGGTCCTCCTATAATTCACCCCTCCACTTT. Residues: CASSPRSKSRSSYNSPLHF.

V and J are TRBV5-1 and TRBJ1-6, with D possibly being TRBD1 (5 bases). Germline-derived CDR1 and CDR2 are SGHRS and YFSETQ. With 2 bases removed from V and 4 bases from J, the gap between germline ends came to 13 bases. The CDR3 sequence is 16 residues long. CDR3 nucleotides: TGCGCCAGCAGCTTAGGCCGAGGGACTTATAATTCACCCCTCCACTTT. This translates into CASSLGRGTYNSPLHF.

The V gene is TRBV18, the J gene TRBJ1-1, with TRBD1 matching over 7 bases. The length of the CDR3 is 14 residues. CDR1 is KGHSH, CDR2 LQKENI, per germline. The V and J ends lost 3 bases and 8 bases, in that order; junction bases with no gene match: 9. CDR3 region: CASSPTGLVLEAFF. The CDR3 nucleotides are TGTGCCAGCTCACCGACAGGGCTTGTTCTCGAAGCTTTCTTT. Complete variable domain (other parts from reference TRBV18 and TRBJ1-1): NAGVMQNPRHLVRRRGQEARLRCSPMKGHSHVYWYRQLPEEGLKFMVYLQKENIIDESGMPKERFSAEFPKEGPSILRIQQVVRGDSAAYFCASSPTGLVLEAFFGQGTRLTVV.